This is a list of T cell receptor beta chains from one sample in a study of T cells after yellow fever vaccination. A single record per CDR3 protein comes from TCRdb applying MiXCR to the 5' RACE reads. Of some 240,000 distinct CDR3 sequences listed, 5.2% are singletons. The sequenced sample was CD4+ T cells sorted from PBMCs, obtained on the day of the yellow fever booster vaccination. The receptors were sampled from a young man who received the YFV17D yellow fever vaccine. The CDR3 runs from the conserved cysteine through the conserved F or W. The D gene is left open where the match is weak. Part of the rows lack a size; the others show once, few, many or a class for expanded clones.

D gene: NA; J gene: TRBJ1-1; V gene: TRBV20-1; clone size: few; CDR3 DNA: TGCAGTGCCAGCCCTCCACGACAGTGGATGAACACTGAAGCTTTCTTT; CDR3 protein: CSASPPRQWMNTEAFF
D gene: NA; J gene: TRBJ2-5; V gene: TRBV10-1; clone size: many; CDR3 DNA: TGCGCCAGCAGTGAGGAAAAGGGGACTCCATACCAAGAGACCCAGTACTTC; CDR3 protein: CASSEEKGTPYQETQYF
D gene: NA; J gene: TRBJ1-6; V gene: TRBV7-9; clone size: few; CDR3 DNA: TGTGCCAGCAGCTTTGGTAGAAATTCACCCCTCCACTTT; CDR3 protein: CASSFGRNSPLHF
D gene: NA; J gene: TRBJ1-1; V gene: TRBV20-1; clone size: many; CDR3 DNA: TGCAGTGCTAGAGGTGGGGCGATTGGGGAAGCTTTCTTT; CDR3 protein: CSARGGAIGEAFF
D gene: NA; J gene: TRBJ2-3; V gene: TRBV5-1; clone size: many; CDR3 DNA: TGCGCCAGCAGCTTGTTCAGGGTAAACACAGATACGCAGTATTTT; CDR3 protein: CASSLFRVNTDTQYF
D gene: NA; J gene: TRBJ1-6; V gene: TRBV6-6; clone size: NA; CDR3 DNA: TGTGCCAGCAGTTACGGGTATCTCCTCCACTTT; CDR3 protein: CASSYGYLLHF
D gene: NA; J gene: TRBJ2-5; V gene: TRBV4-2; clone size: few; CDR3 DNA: TGTGCCAGCAGCCAAGAGGGGACTCCCCTGTACCAAGAGACCCAGTACTTC; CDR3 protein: CASSQEGTPLYQETQYF
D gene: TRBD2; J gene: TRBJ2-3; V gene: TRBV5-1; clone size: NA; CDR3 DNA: TGCGCCAGCAGCTTTATAGCGGGGGACACAGATACGCAGTATTTT; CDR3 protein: CASSFIAGDTDTQYF
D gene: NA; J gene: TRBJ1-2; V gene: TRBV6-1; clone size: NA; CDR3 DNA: TGTGCCAGCAGTGAAGGTGCCGGGACTAACTATGGCTACACCTTC; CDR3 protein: CASSEGAGTNYGYTF
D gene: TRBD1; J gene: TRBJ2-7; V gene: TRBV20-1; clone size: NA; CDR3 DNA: TGCAGTGCGGACAGGGGTTTCTTCATATCCGAGCAGTACTTC; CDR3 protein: CSADRGFFISEQYF
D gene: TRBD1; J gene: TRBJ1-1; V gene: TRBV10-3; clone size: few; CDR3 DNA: TGTGCCATCAAACCGTCTGGGACAGGGGGCGTAGGTACTGAAGCTTTCTTT; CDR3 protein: CAIKPSGTGGVGTEAFF
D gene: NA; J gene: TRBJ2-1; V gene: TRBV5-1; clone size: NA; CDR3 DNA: TGCGCCAGCAGCACGACCGGGACCCCGGTAGAGGAGCAGTTCTTC; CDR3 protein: CASSTTGTPVEEQFF
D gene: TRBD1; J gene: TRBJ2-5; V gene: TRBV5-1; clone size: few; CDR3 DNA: TGCGCCAGCAGCTGGGGGGACAGGGACGGAGAGACCCAGTACTTC; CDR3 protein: CASSWGDRDGETQYF
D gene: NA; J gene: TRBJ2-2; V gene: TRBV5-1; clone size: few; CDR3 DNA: TGCGCCAGCAGCTTAGTAGGGGCCGACACCGGGGAGCTGTTTTTT; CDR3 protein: CASSLVGADTGELFF
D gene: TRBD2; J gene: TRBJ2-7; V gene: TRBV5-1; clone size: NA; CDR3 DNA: TGCGCCAGCAGCTTGCGGGGGGACGTCGGCGAGCAGTACTTC; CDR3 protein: CASSLRGDVGEQYF
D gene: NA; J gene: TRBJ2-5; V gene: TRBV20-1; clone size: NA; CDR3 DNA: TGCAGTTATACTACGGGTGGTGAAGAGACCCAGTACTTC; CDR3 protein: CSYTTGGEETQYF
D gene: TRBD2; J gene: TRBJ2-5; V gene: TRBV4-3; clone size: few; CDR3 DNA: TGCGCCAGCAGCCAAAAACTAGCGGGGGGGCGTGAGACCCAGTACTTC; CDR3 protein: CASSQKLAGGRETQYF
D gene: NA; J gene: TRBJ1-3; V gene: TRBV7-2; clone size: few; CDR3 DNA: TGTGCCAGCAGCTTAGGGGGGAACCTCGGAAACACCATATATTTT; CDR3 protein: CASSLGGNLGNTIYF
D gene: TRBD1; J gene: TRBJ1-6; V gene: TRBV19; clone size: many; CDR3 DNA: TGTGCCAGTAGTACGGAACAGGGGAATGATTCACCCCTCCACTTT; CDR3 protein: CASSTEQGNDSPLHF
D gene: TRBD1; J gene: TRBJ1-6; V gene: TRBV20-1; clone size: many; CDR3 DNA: TGCAGTGCTAGAGATTCAACAGGGGAGGGTAATTCACCCCTCCACTTT; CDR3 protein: CSARDSTGEGNSPLHF
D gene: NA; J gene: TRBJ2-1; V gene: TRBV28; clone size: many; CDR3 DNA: TGTGCCAGCAGACCCGGGGGGCGCTTTTACAATGAGCAGTTCTTC; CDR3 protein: CASRPGGRFYNEQFF
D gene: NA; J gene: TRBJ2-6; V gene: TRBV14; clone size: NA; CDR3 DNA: TGTGCCAGCCGACAGAGTTCCGGGGCCAACGTCCTGACTTTC; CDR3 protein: CASRQSSGANVLTF
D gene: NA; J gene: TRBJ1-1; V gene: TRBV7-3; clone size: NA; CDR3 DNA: TGTGCCAGCAGTGTCTACAGGGACACTGAAGCTTTCTTT; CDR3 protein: CASSVYRDTEAFF
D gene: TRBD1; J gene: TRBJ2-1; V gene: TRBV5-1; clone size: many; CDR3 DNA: TGCGCCAGCAGCCCCTCGGGACAGACCTACAATGAGCAGTTCTTC; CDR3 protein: CASSPSGQTYNEQFF
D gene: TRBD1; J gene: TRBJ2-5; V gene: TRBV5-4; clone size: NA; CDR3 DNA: TGTGCCAGCAGCGGGACAGGCTTTCAAGAGACCCAGTACTTC; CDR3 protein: CASSGTGFQETQYF
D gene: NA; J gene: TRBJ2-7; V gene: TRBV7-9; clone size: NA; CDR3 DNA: TGTGCCAGCAGCGTCACGCCGGGAATGGGGCAGTACTTC; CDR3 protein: CASSVTPGMGQYF
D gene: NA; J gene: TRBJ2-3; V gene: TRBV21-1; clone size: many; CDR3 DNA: TGTGCCAGCAGCATTCACTCTCAGGGAACAGATACGCAGTATTTT; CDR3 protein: CASSIHSQGTDTQYF
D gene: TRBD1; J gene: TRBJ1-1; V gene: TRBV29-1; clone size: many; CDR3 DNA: TGCAGCGCCTACAGGGGAGGTGAAGCTTTCTTT; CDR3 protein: CSAYRGGEAFF
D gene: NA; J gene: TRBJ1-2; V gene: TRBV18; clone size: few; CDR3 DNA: TGTGCCAGCTCACCTAACGGGGCAGGGACTGGCTACACCTTC; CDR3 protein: CASSPNGAGTGYTF
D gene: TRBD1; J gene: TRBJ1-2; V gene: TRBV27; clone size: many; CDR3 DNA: TGTGCCACCTCCAGGGGGTTTGGCTATGGCTACACCTTC; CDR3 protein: CATSRGFGYGYTF
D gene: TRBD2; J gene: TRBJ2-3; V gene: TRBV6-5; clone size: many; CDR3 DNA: TGTGCCAGCAGTTACGGACTAGCGTTCGCTACGCAGTATTTT; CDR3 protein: CASSYGLAFATQYF
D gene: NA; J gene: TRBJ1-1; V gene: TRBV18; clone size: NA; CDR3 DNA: TGTGCCACCTTACAGAATTTGGAGGCTGAAGCTTTCTTT; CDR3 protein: CATLQNLEAEAFF
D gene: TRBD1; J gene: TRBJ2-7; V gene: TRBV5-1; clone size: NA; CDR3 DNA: TGCGCCAGCAACCTCGACAGGGTCCCCGAGCAGTACTTC; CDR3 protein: CASNLDRVPEQYF
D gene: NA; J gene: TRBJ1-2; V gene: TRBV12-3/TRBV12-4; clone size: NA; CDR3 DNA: TGTGCCAGCAGTTTCTTGGCAGGTCGGTTGATGGGAGGCTACACCTTC; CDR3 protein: CASSFLAGRLMGGYTF
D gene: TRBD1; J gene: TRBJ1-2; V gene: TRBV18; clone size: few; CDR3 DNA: TGTGCCAGCTCACGGGACAGGGGAAGAGTCAACTATGGCTACACCTTC; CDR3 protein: CASSRDRGRVNYGYTF
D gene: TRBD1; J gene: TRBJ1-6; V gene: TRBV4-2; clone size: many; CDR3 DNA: TGTGCCAGCAGCAAAATAGACAGGGGGCACTCCTATAATTCACCCCTCCACTTT; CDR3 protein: CASSKIDRGHSYNSPLHF
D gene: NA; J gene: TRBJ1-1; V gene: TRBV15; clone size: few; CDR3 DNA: TGTGCCACCAGCAGAGCGGCGAGGGGTAGTGCTGAAGCTTTCTTT; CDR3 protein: CATSRAARGSAEAFF
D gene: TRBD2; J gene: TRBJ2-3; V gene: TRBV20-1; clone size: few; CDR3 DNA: TGCAGTGCTCCGCGTAGCGGGGGGAGGCGTACGCAGTATTTT; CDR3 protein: CSAPRSGGRRTQYF
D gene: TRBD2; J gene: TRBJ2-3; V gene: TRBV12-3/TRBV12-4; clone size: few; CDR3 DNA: TGTGCCAGCAGACCTTATAGCGGGGGGCGCACAGATACGCAGTATTTT; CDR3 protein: CASRPYSGGRTDTQYF
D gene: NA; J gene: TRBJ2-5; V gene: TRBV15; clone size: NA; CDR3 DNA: TGTGCCACCTCTTATCGGAGTGCTGGGTCGGAGACCCAGTACTTC; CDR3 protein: CATSYRSAGSETQYF
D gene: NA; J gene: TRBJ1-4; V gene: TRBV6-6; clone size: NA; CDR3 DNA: TGTGCCTCCCACGGCACTAATGAAAAACTGTTTTTT; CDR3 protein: CASHGTNEKLFF
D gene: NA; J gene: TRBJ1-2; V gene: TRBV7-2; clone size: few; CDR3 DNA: TGTGCCAGCAGCTTCCGGGGAGGTGGCTACACCTTC; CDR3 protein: CASSFRGGGYTF
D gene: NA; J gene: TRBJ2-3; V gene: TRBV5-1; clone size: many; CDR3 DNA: TGCGCCAGCAGCTTGGGAAGCACAGATACGCAGTATTTT; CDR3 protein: CASSLGSTDTQYF
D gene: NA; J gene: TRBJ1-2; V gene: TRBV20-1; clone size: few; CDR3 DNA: TGCAGTGCTATCCCCCCCTGGGGAGACAGAGGATGGGCTAACTATGGCTACACCTTC; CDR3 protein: CSAIPPWGDRGWANYGYTF
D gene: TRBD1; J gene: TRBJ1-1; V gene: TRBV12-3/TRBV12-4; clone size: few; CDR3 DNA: TGTGCCAGCAGTTTAGACCAGACAGGGGCGGTCGGGGAAGCTTTCTTT; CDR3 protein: CASSLDQTGAVGEAFF
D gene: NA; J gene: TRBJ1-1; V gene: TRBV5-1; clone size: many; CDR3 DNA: TGCGCCAGCAGCTTGAACAGAAACACTGAAGCTTTCTTT; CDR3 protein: CASSLNRNTEAFF
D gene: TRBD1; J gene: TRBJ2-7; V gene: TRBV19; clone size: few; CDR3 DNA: TGTGCCAGTAGTACCGACAGGGTAGGCTACGAGCAGTACTTC; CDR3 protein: CASSTDRVGYEQYF
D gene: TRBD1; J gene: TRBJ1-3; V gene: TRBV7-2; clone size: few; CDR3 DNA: TGTGCCAGCAGCCCAGGGGGTGTCTCTGGAAACACCATATATTTT; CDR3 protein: CASSPGGVSGNTIYF
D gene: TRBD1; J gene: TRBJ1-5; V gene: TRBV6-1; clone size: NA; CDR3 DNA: TGTGCCGCCGGGTGGACAGGGGGCAATCAGCCCCAGCATTTT; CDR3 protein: CAAGWTGGNQPQHF
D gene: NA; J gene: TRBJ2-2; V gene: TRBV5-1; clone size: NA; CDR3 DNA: TGCGCCAGCAGCTTGGCCGATACAAGAACGGAGCTGTTTTTT; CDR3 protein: CASSLADTRTELFF
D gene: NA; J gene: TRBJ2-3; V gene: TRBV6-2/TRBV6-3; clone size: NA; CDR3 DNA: TGTGCCAGCAGTTACTCGGGCGGCGCAGATACGCAGTATTTT; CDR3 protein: CASSYSGGADTQYF
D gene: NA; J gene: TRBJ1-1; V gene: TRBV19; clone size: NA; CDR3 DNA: TGTGCCAGTCGAAGGGCAATCACTGAGGCCGCTTTCTTT; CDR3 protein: CASRRAITEAAFF
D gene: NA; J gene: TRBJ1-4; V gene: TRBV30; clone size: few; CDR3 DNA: TGTGCCTGCTCGGTAGTGAATGAAAAACTGTTTTTT; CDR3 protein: CACSVVNEKLFF
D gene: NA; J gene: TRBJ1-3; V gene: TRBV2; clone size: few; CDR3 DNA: TGTGCCAGCAGTGATCCCTCCCCCGGAAACACCATATATTTT; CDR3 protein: CASSDPSPGNTIYF
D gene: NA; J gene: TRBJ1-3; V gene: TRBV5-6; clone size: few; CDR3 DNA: TGTGCCAGCAGCCGGTCCCTTTACTCTGGAAACACCATATATTTT; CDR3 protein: CASSRSLYSGNTIYF
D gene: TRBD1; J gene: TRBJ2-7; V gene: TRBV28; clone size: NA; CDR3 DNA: TGTGCCAGCAATGACCGGGACAGGGCTGCCTACGAGCAGTACTTC; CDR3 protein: CASNDRDRAAYEQYF
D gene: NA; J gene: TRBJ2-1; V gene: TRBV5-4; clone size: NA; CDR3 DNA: TGTGCCAGCAGCACGCGTCGAGGCACGGAGCAGTTCTTC; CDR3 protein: CASSTRRGTEQFF
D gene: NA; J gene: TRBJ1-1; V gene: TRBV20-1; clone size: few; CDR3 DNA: TGCAGTGCTCCCGCCGGGTGGGGCACTGAAGCTTTCTTT; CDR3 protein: CSAPAGWGTEAFF
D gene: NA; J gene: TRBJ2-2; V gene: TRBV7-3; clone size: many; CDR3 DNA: TGTGCCAGCAGTCTAAGGAACACCGGGGAGCTGTTTTTT; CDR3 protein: CASSLRNTGELFF
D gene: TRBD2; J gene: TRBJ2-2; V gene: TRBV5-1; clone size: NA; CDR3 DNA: TGCGCCAGCAGCTCACCGTCTAGCGGAGAGAACACCGGGGAGCTGTTTTTT; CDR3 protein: CASSSPSSGENTGELFF